The 16 T cell receptor beta chains given below trace back to one sample, sequenced in a study of T cell responses to AZD1222 COVID-19 vaccine. Sequenced by immunoSEQ multiplex PCR; TCRdb stores in-frame clones only, minus some. This sample has around 130,000 clones, with nearly 95% found just once. The sequences come from peripheral blood, collected on day 0 of AZD1222 vaccination. Receptor source: an adult in good health.

CDR3 protein: CASTRQNYGYTF. In DNA, the CDR3 is TGTGCCAGCACCCGGCAGAACTATGGCTACACCTTC. The chain recombines TRBV2 with TRBJ1-2; D is uncertain. Germline assignment: CDR1 SNHLY and CDR2 FYNNEI. The V end lost 7 bases, the J end lost 2 bases, and 8 bases lay between the germline ends. The CDR3 is made up of 12 amino acids.

The V and J genes are TRBV15 and TRBJ2-7; D not resolved. The CDR3 runs to 15 residues. The V end was cut by 1 base, the J end by 4 bases, with 14 bases between. Germline V gene lookup returns CDR1 LNHNV and CDR2 YYDKDF (reference sequence). DNA of the CDR3: TGTGCCACCAGCAGAGTGTTCGGCTCACTTTACGAGCAGTACTTC. Translating gives CATSRVFGSLYEQYF.

The chain carries TRBV15 and TRBJ1-4, with D unclear. With 3 bases removed from V and 8 bases from J, the gap between germline ends came to 16 bases. The CDR3 totals 15 residues. CDR1 and CDR2 from the germline V gene are LNHNV and YYDKDF (reference sequence). The CDR3 reads CATSRDRLQREKLFF. CDR3 in DNA: TGTGCCACCAGCAGGGACCGTCTTCAGAGGGAAAAACTGTTTTTT.

This chain uses TRBV6-5 with TRBJ1-6, with no clear D. Trimming removed 11 bases from V and 10 bases from J, with 21 bases in between. Germline CDR1 MNHEY, CDR2 SVGAGI. This CDR3 has 14 amino acids. The CDR3 loop is CAARKLVGWSPLHF. In nucleotides, the CDR3 is TGTGCCGCCCGGAAACTCGTGGGCTGGTCACCCCTCCACTTT.

The V gene is TRBV5-5, the J gene TRBJ1-5; 7 bases agree with TRBD1. The J segment lost 7 bases and the V segment lost 1 base, leaving 14 bases of the junction unmatched. CDR1 and CDR2 (germline): SGHKS, YYEKEE (reference sequence). This CDR3 comprises 17 residues. DNA for the CDR3: TGTGCCAGCAGCTTGACTACAGGACAGGTTATTTTACAGCCCCAGCATTTT. Protein sequence: CASSLTTGQVILQPQHF.

The V call is TRBV5-6, the J call TRBJ1-2, with 7 bases that match TRBD1. Germline values: CDR1 SGHDT, CDR2 YYEEEE. The CDR3 length is 14 residues. J lost 5 bases, V lost 4 bases, and 8 bases had no gene match. This CDR3 is CASSPGGGGYGYTF. The CDR3 DNA reads as TGTGCCAGCAGCCCAGGAGGGGGCGGATATGGCTACACCTTC. Supplemented by reference TRBV5-6 and TRBJ1-2, the full variable domain reads DAGVTQSPTHLIKTRGQQVTLRCSPKSGHDTVSWYQQALGQGPQFIFQYYEEEERQRGNFPDRFSGHQFPNYSSELNVNALLLGDSALYLCASSPGGGGYGYTFGSGTRLTVV.

The V gene is TRBV12-3 or TRBV12-4, the J gene TRBJ1-1; no clear D. V was clipped by 2 bases and J by 5 bases, with 9 bases between them. This CDR3 is 13 amino acids long. The CDR3 DNA sequence: TGTGCCAGCAGTTTATTGTGGAAGACTGAAGCTTTCTTT. It encodes CASSLLWKTEAFF.

This rearrangement joins TRBV18 to TRBJ2-5, with 8 bases matching TRBD2. In germline, CDR1 is KGHSH, CDR2 LQKENI. The CDR3 length is 16 residues. V lost 5 bases and J lost 1; bases outside the gene matches: 9. The CDR3 spells CASSSPTSVGQETQYF. The CDR3, as DNA: TGTGCCAGCTCATCCCCGACTAGCGTGGGCCAAGAGACCCAGTACTTC. Complete variable domain (other parts from reference TRBV18 and TRBJ2-5): NAGVMQNPRHLVRRRGQEARLRCSPMKGHSHVYWYRQLPEEGLKFMVYLQKENIIDESGMPKERFSAEFPKEGPSILRIQQVVRGDSAAYFCASSSPTSVGQETQYFGPGTRLLVL.

The chain couples TRBV5-1 to TRBJ1-4; 7 bases are a match to TRBD1. CDR3 size: 16 residues. Germline CDR1 SGHRS, CDR2 YFSETQ. V dropped 3 bases and J dropped 8; count of bases not matched to a gene: 13. CDR3: CASSYRQGSRGEKLFF. As DNA, the CDR3 is TGCGCCAGCAGCTATCGACAGGGAAGTAGGGGAGAAAAACTGTTTTTT.

The chain recombines TRBV3-1 (or the pseudogene TRBV3-2) with TRBJ2-2; D may be TRBD2 (6 bases). Looked up from germline, CDR1 is LGHDT and CDR2 is YNNKEL (reference sequence). V was clipped by 6 bases and J by 2 bases, with 10 bases between them. This CDR3 region has 14 residues. CDR3 amino acids: CASRRRGNTGELFF. The CDR3 DNA is TGTGCCAGCAGGCGGCGGGGTAACACCGGGGAGCTGTTTTTT.

The V gene is TRBV27, the J gene TRBJ2-5; D perhaps matches TRBD2 (5 bases). The V end was cut by 5 bases, the J end by 5 bases, with 15 bases between. The CDR3 loop spans 14 amino acids. CDR1 and CDR2 from the germline V gene are MNHEY and SMNVEV (reference sequence). The CDR3 protein is CASSPRRGRETQYF. The CDR3 DNA reads TGTGCCAGCAGTCCCCGACGGGGAAGGGAGACCCAGTACTTC.

The chain combines TRBV9 with TRBJ2-1, with D possibly matching TRBD1 (6 bases). In germline, CDR1 is SGDLS, CDR2 YYNGEE. The V end was cut by 3 bases, the J end by 4 bases, with 14 bases between. The CDR3 is made up of 15 amino acids. The CDR3 loop reads CASSERGTLYNEQFF. The CDR3 DNA follows: TGTGCCAGCAGCGAGAGGGGGACCCTTTACAATGAGCAGTTCTTC. Full variable domain (missing parts from reference TRBV9 and TRBJ2-1): DSGVTQTPKHLITATGQRVTLRCSPRSGDLSVYWYQQSLDQGLQFLIQYYNGEERAKGNILERFSAQQFPDLHSELNLSSLELGDSALYFCASSERGTLYNEQFFGPGTRLTVL.

The gene calls are TRBV19 and TRBJ1-4, with D possibly matching TRBD1 (6 bases). The germline V gene has CDR1 LNHDA and CDR2 SQIVND (reference sequence). The CDR3 consists of 14 residues. The V and J ends lost 6 bases and 4 bases respectively, with 12 bases between them. The CDR3 nucleotides read TGTGCCAGTAGCCAGGGGCAGCGTAATGAAAAACTGTTTTTT. Translated, it gives CASSQGQRNEKLFF.

This chain connects TRBV11-2 to TRBJ1-5; no reliable D call. Per the germline V gene, CDR1 is SGHAT and CDR2 is FQNNGV. The CDR3 has 13 residues. Between the trimmed V and J ends, which lost 2 bases and 5 bases, there was a span of 7 bases. The CDR3 DNA sequence: TGTGCCAGCAGCTTACATGGATATCAGCCCCAGCATTTT. It yields the protein CASSLHGYQPQHF.

J is TRBJ2-2 and V is TRBV28; D ambiguous. V was shortened by 6 bases and J by 3 bases, with 2 bases between the two germline ends. Germline V gives CDR1 MDHEN, CDR2 SYDVKM. This CDR3 is built from 11 residues. CDR3 sequence reads: CASSHTGELFF. In DNA form, the CDR3 reads TGTGCCAGCAGCCACACCGGGGAGCTGTTTTTT. Combining the CDR3 with reference TRBV28 and TRBJ2-2 gives the whole variable domain DVKVTQSSRYLVKRTGEKVFLECVQDMDHENMFWYRQDPGLGLRLIYFSYDVKMKEKGDIPEGYSVSREKKERFSLILESASTNQTSMYLCASSHTGELFFGEGSRLTVL.

The chain's CDR3 is CASSLEASGANVLTF. Written as DNA, the CDR3 is TGTGCCAGCAGCTTAGAGGCCTCTGGGGCCAACGTCCTGACTTTC. V is TRBV13 and J is TRBJ2-6; unclear D gene. Germline lookup yields CDR1 PRHDT and CDR2 FYEKMQ (reference sequence). This CDR3 region has 15 residues. With 1 base removed from V and 0 bases from J, the gap between germline ends came to 4 bases. Full variable domain (missing parts from reference TRBV13 and TRBJ2-6): AAGVIQSPRHLIKEKRETATLKCYPIPRHDTVYWYQQGPGQDPQFLISFYEKMQSDKGSIPDRFSAQQFSDYHSELNMSSLELGDSALYFCASSLEASGANVLTFGAGSRLTVL.